The 13 T cell receptor beta chains reported below all come from one sample, sequenced in a study of response to subunit inactivated influenza vaccine. TCRdb re-derived calls from the RT-PCR reads in MiXCR, one entry per CDR3 protein. The table records more than 600,000 distinct CDR3 sequences, around 20% of them present only once. Sequenced here: PBMCs from blood, sampled less than 6 days after vaccination. These receptors originate from a man aged 50-60 years who received an inactivated influenza vaccine.

This clonotype was observed many times. The V gene is TRBV9, the J gene TRBJ2-1, with D possibly being TRBD1 (6 bases). Germline V gives CDR1 SGDLS, CDR2 YYNGEE. This CDR3 is built from 14 residues. The V gene lost 3 bases and the J gene lost 3 bases, with 10 bases spanning the gap. This CDR3 reads CASSAGQSYNEQFF. DNA of the CDR3: TGTGCCAGCAGCGCTGGACAGAGCTACAATGAGCAGTTCTTC. The variable domain in full, with the rest retrieved from reference TRBV9 and TRBJ2-1, is DSGVTQTPKHLITATGQRVTLRCSPRSGDLSVYWYQQSLDQGLQFLIQYYNGEERAKGNILERFSAQQFPDLHSELNLSSLELGDSALYFCASSAGQSYNEQFFGPGTRLTVL.

The chain recombines TRBV10-3 with TRBJ1-2; 8 bases align to TRBD1. This CDR3 has 15 amino acids. The germline V gene has CDR1 ENHRY and CDR2 SYGVKD. The junction had 6 bases not matched to a gene; V was cut back by 2 bases and J by 4 bases. CDR3 protein: CAISEPGQDVYGYTF. The CDR3 DNA follows: TGTGCCATCAGTGAGCCGGGACAGGACGTCTATGGCTACACCTTC.

The chain is built from TRBV12-3 or TRBV12-4 and TRBJ2-6; D is perhaps TRBD2 (6 bases). This CDR3 has 15 amino acids. V was clipped by 5 bases and J by 4 bases, with 12 bases between them. The chain's CDR3 is CASSGGESGANVLTF. The CDR3 DNA reads TGTGCCAGCAGTGGAGGGGAGAGCGGGGCCAACGTCCTGACTTTC.

The sample holds a few counts of this clonotype. CDR3 residues: CATRGYSNQPQHF. CDR3 bases: TGTGCCACCAGGGGCTATAGCAATCAGCCCCAGCATTTT. The chain is built from TRBV15 and TRBJ1-5; unclear D gene. The CDR3 has 13 residues. Trimming removed 6 bases at V and 0 bases at J, with 6 bases between. Germline CDR1 and CDR2: LNHNV and YYDKDF (reference sequence).

The CDR3 is CASSGLERRAQHF. The DNA of the CDR3 is TGTGCCAGCAGTGGCCTTGAGCGAAGGGCCCAGCATTTT. This sequence joins TRBV12-3 or TRBV12-4 and TRBJ1-5; D is unresolved. V lost 5 bases and J lost 11, with 16 bases in between. CDR3 length equals 13 residues.

This clonotype was counted only a few times. The chain is built from TRBV27 and TRBJ1-1, with 9 bases fitting TRBD1. From germline, CDR1 is MNHEY and CDR2 SMNVEV (reference sequence). CDR3 length equals 13 residues. After removal of 5 bases from V and 7 bases from J, the junction contained 5 bases not matched to a gene. The CDR3 loop reads CASSAQGAGEAFF. The CDR3 nucleotides read TGTGCCAGCAGTGCACAGGGGGCGGGTGAAGCTTTCTTT.

This clonotype was seen only a few times. The chain carries TRBV27 and TRBJ2-1; D is undetermined. The ends were cut back, 2 bases at V and 7 bases at J, with 12 bases in the middle. The CDR3 is made up of 14 amino acids. The germline V gene has CDR1 MNHEY and CDR2 SMNVEV (reference sequence). The CDR3 sequence: CASSLTTRVNEQFF. The CDR3 nucleotides read TGTGCCAGCAGTTTAACTACTCGGGTAAATGAGCAGTTCTTC.

There are a few counts of this clonotype. This rearrangement joins TRBV5-5 to TRBJ2-3; 9 bases map to TRBD2. Germline-derived CDR1 and CDR2 are SGHKS and YYEKEE (reference sequence). The V and J ends lost 0 bases and 0 bases, in that order; junction bases with no gene match: 5. The CDR3 has 17 residues. The CDR3 DNA reads TGTGCCAGCAGCTTGGCCGCCACTAGCGGGAGCACAGATACGCAGTATTTT. The encoded protein is CASSLAATSGSTDTQYF.

The chain links TRBV12-3 or TRBV12-4 to TRBJ2-3, with TRBD1 identical over 8 bases. The CDR3 spans 16 residues. With 6 bases clipped from V and 0 bases from J, the junction kept 8 bases outside the gene matches. The CDR3 reads CASSQGQAISTDTQYF. The DNA of the CDR3 is TGTGCCAGCAGCCAGGGACAGGCGATAAGCACAGATACGCAGTATTTT.

The V gene is TRBV2, the J gene TRBJ2-1, with D uncertain. The CDR3 is made up of 12 amino acids. Germline-derived CDR1 and CDR2 are SNHLY and FYNNEI. Trimming removed 8 bases from V and 8 bases from J, with 13 bases in between. The CDR3 loop is CASWNSYYEQFF. DNA of the CDR3: TGTGCCAGCTGGAACTCTTATTATGAGCAGTTCTTC.

This clonotype was picked up many times. V usage is TRBV7-2 and J usage is TRBJ2-5; D unresolved. Germline V gene sequence: CDR1 SGHTA, CDR2 FQGNSA. The V and J ends lost 5 bases and 5 bases respectively, with 6 bases between them. CDR3 length equals 11 residues. The CDR3 sequence: CASSHSETQYF. CDR3 DNA: TGTGCCAGCAGCCACTCCGAGACCCAGTACTTC.

The V gene is TRBV20-1, the J gene TRBJ1-3; 10 bases are a match to TRBD1. Germline assignment: CDR1 DFQATT and CDR2 SNEGSKA (reference sequence). J was trimmed by 8 bases and V by 6 bases; bases with no gene match: 16. CDR3 size: 16 residues. CDR3 sequence (DNA): TGCAGTGCCTACGACCGGGACAGGGGAGTCCGGGACACCATATATTTT. Protein: CSAYDRDRGVRDTIYF.

The chain recombines TRBV6-2 or TRBV6-3 with TRBJ2-1; D remains ambiguous. V was cut by 2 bases and J by 4 bases, with 12 bases left in between. The germline V gene encodes CDR1 MNHEY and CDR2 SVGEGT. The CDR3 totals 15 residues. The CDR3: CASSYPRRSYNEQFF. As DNA, the CDR3 is TGTGCCAGCAGTTACCCCCGCCGGAGTTACAATGAGCAGTTCTTC.